This TCR beta chain appears in the sequencing data of a study of blood T cell repertoires in COVID-19. Germline CDR1 is KGHDR and CDR2 is SFDVKD. V lost 2 bases and J lost 4; bases outside the gene matches: 1. The CDR3 consists of 13 residues. The table came from immunoSEQ multiplex PCR; TCRdb's copy has only in-frame clones and leaves some out. Among about 670,000 clones listed, about 87% were seen once. Material: peripheral blood. This clonotype originated in a woman between 18 and 30 years old with acute or convalescent COVID-19. The chain combines TRBV24-1 with TRBJ2-7; TRBD1 agrees at 7 bases. In nucleotides, the CDR3 is TGTGCCACCAGTGATTGGGGACAGTACGAGCAGTACTTC. Residues: CATSDWGQYEQYF.